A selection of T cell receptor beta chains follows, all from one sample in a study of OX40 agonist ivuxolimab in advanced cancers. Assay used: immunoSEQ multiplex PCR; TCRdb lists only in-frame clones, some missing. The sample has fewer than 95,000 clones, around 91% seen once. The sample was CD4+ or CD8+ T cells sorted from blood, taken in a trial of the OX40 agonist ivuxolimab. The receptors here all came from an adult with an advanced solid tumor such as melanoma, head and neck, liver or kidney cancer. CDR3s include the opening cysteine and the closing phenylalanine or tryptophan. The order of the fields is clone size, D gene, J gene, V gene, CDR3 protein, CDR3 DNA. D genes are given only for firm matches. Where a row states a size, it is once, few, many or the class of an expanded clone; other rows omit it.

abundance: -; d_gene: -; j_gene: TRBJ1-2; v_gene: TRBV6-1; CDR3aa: CASSGQTNYGYTF; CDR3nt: TGTGCCAGCAGTGGACAGACTAACTATGGCTACACCTTC
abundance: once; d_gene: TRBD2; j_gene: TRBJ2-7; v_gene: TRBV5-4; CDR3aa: CASSLYLAGGYEQYF; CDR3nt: TGTGCCAGCAGCTTGTATCTAGCGGGAGGCTACGAGCAGTACTTC
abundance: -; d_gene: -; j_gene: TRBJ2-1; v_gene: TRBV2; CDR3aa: CASNRLTAGEQFF; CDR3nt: TGTGCCAGCAACAGACTAACCGCAGGTGAGCAGTTCTTC
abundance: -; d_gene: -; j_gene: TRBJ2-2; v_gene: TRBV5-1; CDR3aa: CASSLAPAGELFF; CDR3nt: TGCGCCAGCAGCTTGGCGCCTGCCGGGGAGCTGTTTTTT
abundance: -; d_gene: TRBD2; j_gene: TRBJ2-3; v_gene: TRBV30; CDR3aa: CAWSPLVAGGSDTQYF; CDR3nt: TGTGCCTGGAGTCCCTTAGTAGCGGGAGGATCAGATACGCAGTATTTT
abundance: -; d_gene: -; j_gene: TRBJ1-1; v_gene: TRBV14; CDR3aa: CASSRDLNTEAFF; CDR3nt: TGTGCCAGCAGTCGGGACTTGAACACTGAAGCTTTCTTT
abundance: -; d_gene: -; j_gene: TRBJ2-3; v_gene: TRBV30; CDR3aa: CAWSETDTQYF; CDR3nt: TGTGCCTGGAGCGAAACAGATACGCAGTATTTT
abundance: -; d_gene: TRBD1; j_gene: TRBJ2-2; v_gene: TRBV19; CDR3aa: CASSIAQGAGGELFF; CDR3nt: TGTGCCAGTAGTATAGCACAGGGGGCTGGCGGGGAGCTGTTTTTT
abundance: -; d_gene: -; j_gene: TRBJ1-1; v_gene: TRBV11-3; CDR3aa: CASSPDYPYATEAFF; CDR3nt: TGTGCCAGCAGCCCCGACTATCCCTACGCTACTGAAGCTTTCTTT
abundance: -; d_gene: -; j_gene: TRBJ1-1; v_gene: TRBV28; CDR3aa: CASSSLTAPHAAEAFF; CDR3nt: TGTGCCAGCAGTTCCCTAACAGCCCCCCATGCGGCTGAAGCTTTCTTT
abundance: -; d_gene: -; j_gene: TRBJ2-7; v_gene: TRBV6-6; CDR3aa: CASTQEEGLYEQYF; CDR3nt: TGTGCCAGCACCCAAGAGGAGGGTCTCTACGAGCAGTACTTC